This T cell receptor (beta chain) originates from a study of T cell changes during pregnancy in multiple sclerosis. Some clones are missing from TCRdb's copy, which holds only in-frame ones; the method was immunoSEQ multiplex PCR. The table lists fewer than 65,000 clones, 93% of them singletons, with about 1.9% in the top ten. This CDR3 spans 15 amino acids. V gave up 0 bases and J gave up 0 bases, with 8 bases separating them. Germline CDR1 is LGHNA and CDR2 is YNFKEQ. The receptor's source is a female donor with multiple sclerosis, enrolled in a pregnancy study. Material: peripheral blood, obtained in the second trimester of pregnancy. The rearrangement links TRBV4-2 to TRBJ1-1; D perhaps matches TRBD1 (5 bases). For the CDR3, the DNA is TGTGCCAGCAGCCAAGATGGGGCGATGAACACTGAAGCTTTCTTT. Amino acid sequence: CASSQDGAMNTEAFF.